Below are 20 T cell receptor beta chains sequenced from a single sample in a study of T cells in Graves' hyperthyroidism and ophthalmopathy (dated by TCRdb to the late 2010s). The library was produced with multiplex PCR. The run used an Illumina HiSeq 2000. The TCR beta CDR3 regions were amplified from the RNA transcripts. For the first round of RT-PCR on the TCR CDR3, the HTBI primer set was used together with the Qiagen OneStep RT-PCR kit. Clones were called with MiXCR by TCRdb after fastp trimmed the public reads at Q25, and only in-frame beta chains were retained. Identical CDR3 protein sequences are pooled into one entry, listed with their most common genes and DNA. The sample table shows about 420,000 distinct CDR3 sequences, and about an eighth are seen once. The top ten hold roughly 4.8% of the sample. Sample: blood. Receptors were obtained from a woman aged 18-29 years with Graves' hyperthyroidism.

This clonotype was counted only a few times. The chain employs TRBV29-1 and TRBJ1-2; no firm D call. The CDR3 consists of 14 residues. V was pared by 1 base and J by 1 base, with 10 bases between. The germline gives CDR1 SQVTM, CDR2 ANQGSEA. The CDR3, as DNA: TGCAGCGTTGAAGGAGGGATCTTTAACTATGGCTACACCTTC. It translates to CSVEGGIFNYGYTF.

The sample holds a few counts of this clonotype. The chain couples TRBV30 to TRBJ2-1, with a weak D call TRBD2 (6 bases). The CDR3 has 11 residues. V gave up 4 bases and J gave up 15 bases, with 16 bases separating them. Germline loops: CDR1 GTSNPN, CDR2 SVGIG (reference sequence). Here the CDR3 reads CAWTPGGMLFF. CDR3 bases: TGTGCCTGGACCCCTGGGGGGATGTTGTTCTTC.

This clonotype was counted at least ten times. This rearrangement joins TRBV7-9 to TRBJ2-5; D is uncertain. The V end lost 5 bases, the J end lost 4 bases, and 11 bases lay between the germline ends. CDR3 length: 13 residues. In germline, CDR1 is SEHNR, CDR2 FQNEAQ (reference sequence). CDR3 nucleotides: TGTGCCAGCAGCACCCGCCTCCGAGAGACCCAGTACTTC. This encodes CASSTRLRETQYF.

This clonotype occurred many times. The chain joins TRBV12-3 or TRBV12-4 to TRBJ1-1; D may be TRBD1 (5 bases). Trimming took 8 bases from V and 10 from J, leaving 14 bases between them. There are 11 residues in the CDR3. CDR3 DNA sequence: TGTGCCAGCTCCCCTCCGGGGGGAGCTTTCTTT. Residues: CASSPPGGAFF.

The chain combines TRBV4-1 with TRBJ2-2; possibly TRBD2 for D (5 bases). Germline lookup yields CDR1 MGHRA and CDR2 YSYEKL. With 0 bases removed from V and 3 bases from J, the gap between germline ends came to 14 bases. This CDR3 has 17 amino acids. The CDR3 reads CASSQDRSSRDTGELFF. CDR3 in DNA: TGCGCCAGCAGCCAAGATCGATCTAGCCGGGACACCGGGGAGCTGTTTTTT.

To note about this clonotype: At one boundary the junction diverges from the germline segment, which might be a read error. V gene TRBV20-1 combines with J gene TRBJ2-3, with 8 nucleotides matching TRBD2. This CDR3 contains 14 residues. Germline values: CDR1 DFQATT, CDR2 SNEGSKA (reference sequence). Here the CDR3 reads CSARGTSGTDAQYF. DNA for the CDR3: TGCAGTGCTAGAGGTACTAGCGGTACAGATGCGCAGTATTTT.

This clonotype was detected only a few times. This sequence joins TRBV14 and TRBJ2-1, with 15 bases that match TRBD2. Trimming cost V 4 bases and J 10 bases; bases outside gene matches: 11. The CDR3 has 17 residues. The V gene's germline CDR1 is SGHDN and CDR2 FVKESK. The CDR3 loop is CASSPHGLAGGMKEQFF. The CDR3 nucleotides read TGTGCCAGCAGCCCCCATGGACTAGCGGGAGGGATGAAAGAGCAGTTCTTC.

This clonotype was recorded a few times. This chain connects TRBV24-1 to TRBJ2-2; 9 bases align to TRBD2. Trimming cost V 12 bases and J 5 bases; bases outside gene matches: 9. Germline CDR1 and CDR2: KGHDR and SFDVKD. This CDR3 is 14 amino acids long. The CDR3 DNA sequence: TGTGCCCGCGACTGGCGGGAGGGTACCGGGGAGCTGTTTTTT. The encoded protein is CARDWREGTGELFF.

The chain couples TRBV12-3 or TRBV12-4 to TRBJ1-2; possibly TRBD1 for D (6 bases). The length of the CDR3 is 14 residues. V gave up 5 bases and J gave up 8 bases, with 18 bases separating them. CDR3: CASSMGRGIWGYTF. DNA of the CDR3: TGTGCCAGCAGTATGGGCAGGGGCATATGGGGCTACACCTTC.

This clonotype was counted ten times or more. The gene calls are TRBV5-1 and TRBJ2-7, with 13 bases matching TRBD2. Trimming cost V 8 bases and J 2 bases; bases outside gene matches: 7. Germline loops: CDR1 SGHRS, CDR2 YFSETQ. The CDR3 sequence is 15 residues long. The CDR3 region has the DNA TGCGCCAGTCGATTGGGACTAGCGGGGACCTACGAGCAGTACTTC. It translates to CASRLGLAGTYEQYF.

In the case of this clonotype: The junction departs from germline at one end; a sequencing error may be responsible. V usage is TRBV10-3 and J usage is TRBJ1-1; D possibly corresponds to TRBD1 (5 bases). The germline CDR1 and CDR2 sequences are ENHRY and SYGVKD. The CDR3 is made up of 14 amino acids. CDR3 amino acids: CAISDGGVKTEAFF. CDR3 sequence (DNA): TGTGCCATCAGTGACGGAGGGGTGAAGACTGAAGCTTTCTTT.

This clonotype appeared many times. A read error may explain this, as a much larger clone is one base away. The chain carries TRBV6-1 and TRBJ1-1; 7 positions match TRBD1. With 6 bases clipped from V and 1 base from J, the junction kept 5 bases outside the gene matches. Germline V gives CDR1 MNHNS, CDR2 SASEGT. The CDR3 has 14 residues. DNA for the CDR3: TGTGCCAGCAGCTTCGGGACAGAGAACACTGAAGCTTTCTTT. Protein product: CASSFGTENTEAFF.

V is TRBV27 and J is TRBJ2-7; D is perhaps TRBD2 (7 bases). This CDR3 region has 15 residues. Deletions cut 1 base from V and 1 base from J, with 11 bases between. Germline V gene sequence: CDR1 MNHEY, CDR2 SMNVEV (reference sequence). Written as DNA, the CDR3 is TGTGCCAGCAGTTTATGGGGGCGGGGGTCCTACGAGCAGTACTTC. Its translation is CASSLWGRGSYEQYF.

This clonotype was seen repeatedly, ten times or more. The CDR3, as DNA: TGTGCCAGCAGCCCGCCCAAGGTCACAGGCACCGGGGAGCTGTTTTTT. This sequence encodes CASSPPKVTGTGELFF. This chain uses TRBV12-3 or TRBV12-4 with TRBJ2-2, with D possibly matching TRBD1 (5 bases). This CDR3 has 16 residues. Trimming removed 6 bases at V and 4 bases at J, with 18 bases between.

This clonotype was seen only a few times. The gene calls are TRBV20-1 and TRBJ2-7; TRBD2 matches at 9 bases. Germline CDR1 reads DFQATT; CDR2 reads SNEGSKA (reference sequence). The CDR3 sequence is 16 residues long. V lost 5 bases, J lost 0 bases, and 11 bases stayed unmatched. The CDR3 sequence is CSASSGTIFPSYEQYF. The CDR3 nucleotides read TGCAGTGCTTCTAGCGGGACCATCTTTCCCTCCTACGAGCAGTACTTC.

A few counts support this clonotype. The chain employs TRBV4-3 and TRBJ2-5; 7 nucleotides agree with TRBD1. CDR1 and CDR2 (germline): LGHNA, YSLEER. V lost 3 bases, J lost 4 bases, and 14 bases stayed unmatched. The CDR3 is made up of 17 amino acids. Here the CDR3 DNA reads TGCGCCAGCAGCCAGCGAGGACAGGAAGAAAGGTCAGAGACCCAGTACTTC. Residues: CASSQRGQEERSETQYF.

This clonotype came up many times. The CDR3 DNA sequence: TGTGCCAGCAGTTACATTGTAGCGGGAGGGCCTTTCAATGAGCAGTTCTTC. It yields the protein CASSYIVAGGPFNEQFF. This chain connects TRBV6-2 or TRBV6-3 to TRBJ2-1; 11 bases map to TRBD2. CDR3 size: 17 residues. J gave up 6 bases and V 2 bases, and 9 bases lay outside the gene matches. Germline lookup yields CDR1 MNHEY and CDR2 SVGEGT.

The chain joins TRBV19 to TRBJ2-2, with a weak D call TRBD2 (5 bases). Germline V CDR1 and CDR2: LNHDA, SQIVND (reference sequence). Trimming took 4 bases from V and 0 from J, leaving 9 bases between them. The CDR3 length is 15 residues. The CDR3 reads CASSKGGSNTGELFF. CDR3 DNA sequence: TGTGCCAGTAGTAAGGGCGGGTCGAACACCGGGGAGCTGTTTTTT. Full variable domain (remainder filled in from reference TRBV19 and TRBJ2-2): DGGITQSPKYLFRKEGQNVTLSCEQNLNHDAMYWYRQDPGQGLRLIYYSQIVNDFQKGDIAEGYSVSREKKESFPLTVTSAQKNPTAFYLCASSKGGSNTGELFFGEGSRLTVL.

This clonotype occurred once. The chain links TRBV7-2 to TRBJ2-1; TRBD1 aligns across 8 bases. The germline CDR1 and CDR2 sequences are SGHTA and FQGNSA. The CDR3 is 14 amino acids. Losses at the gene ends were 1 base for V and 4 bases for J; bases not matched to a gene: 0. CDR3 nucleotide sequence: TGTACCAGCAGCTTAGGACAGGGGTACAATGAGCAGTTCTTC. This sequence encodes CTSSLGQGYNEQFF.

With respect to this clonotype: A much larger clone sits a single nucleotide away, making a read error possible. V is TRBV6-1 and J is TRBJ2-1; a possible D gene is TRBD2 (7 bases). The V gene lost 3 bases and the J gene lost 10 bases, with 22 bases spanning the gap. Per the germline V gene, CDR1 is MNHNS and CDR2 is SASEGT. The CDR3 contains 16 residues. Here the CDR3 DNA reads TGTGCCAGCAGTGATCAGTCTGGGGGGGGCTGGAACGAGCAGTTCTTC. It yields the protein CASSDQSGGGWNEQFF.